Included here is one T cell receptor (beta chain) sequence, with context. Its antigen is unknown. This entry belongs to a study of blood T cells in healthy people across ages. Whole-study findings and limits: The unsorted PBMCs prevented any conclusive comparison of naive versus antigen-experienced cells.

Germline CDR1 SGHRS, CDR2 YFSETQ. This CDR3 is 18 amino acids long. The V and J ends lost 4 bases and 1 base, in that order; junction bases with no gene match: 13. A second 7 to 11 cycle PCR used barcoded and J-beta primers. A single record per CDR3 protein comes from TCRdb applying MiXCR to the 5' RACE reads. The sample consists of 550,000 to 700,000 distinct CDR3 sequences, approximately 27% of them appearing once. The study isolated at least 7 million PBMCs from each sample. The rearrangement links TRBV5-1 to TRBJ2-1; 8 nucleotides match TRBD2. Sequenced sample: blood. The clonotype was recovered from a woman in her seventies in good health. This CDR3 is CASSPLRGSGGSYNEQFF. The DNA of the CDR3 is TGCGCCAGCAGCCCTCTCCGGGGGAGCGGGGGTTCCTACAATGAGCAGTTCTTC.